The 16 T cell receptor beta chains reported below all come from one sample, sequenced in a study of CD8 T cells in Susac syndrome. An amount of RNA that ranged from roughly 0.45 to 1 ug was reverse transcribed with random hexamers. TCRdb redid the calling of the immunoSEQ multiplex PCR reads with MiXCR, one entry per CDR3 protein. Among around 190,000 distinct CDR3 sequences listed, around 96% were seen once. Sequencing input: CD4+ T cells from PBMCs. Receptors were obtained from a human donor in good health.

This chain joins TRBV6-1 and TRBJ1-5; the D gene is possibly TRBD1 (5 bases). Looked up from germline, CDR1 is MNHNS and CDR2 is SASEGT. V lost 5 bases, J lost 3 bases, and 17 bases lay in between. This CDR3 is 16 amino acids long. The DNA of the CDR3 is TGTGCCAGCAGTCCCCTTTTGGGACGGGACAATCAGCCCCAGCATTTT. Protein product: CASSPLLGRDNQPQHF.

The rearrangement joins TRBV7-2 to TRBJ2-3; 9 bases line up with TRBD2. The V segment lost 1 base and the J segment 0 bases; nucleotides outside the gene matches: 8. Germline CDR1 reads SGHTA; CDR2 reads FQGNSA. The CDR3 consists of 18 residues. CDR3 DNA: TGTGCCAGCAGCTTAGAGCCCACTAGCGGGTGGAGCACAGATACGCAGTATTTT. This codes for CASSLEPTSGWSTDTQYF. Complete variable domain (other parts from reference TRBV7-2 and TRBJ2-3): GAGVSQSPSNKVTEKGKDVELRCDPISGHTALYWYRQSLGQGLEFLIYFQGNSAPDKSGLPSDRFSAERTGGSVSTLTIQRTQQEDSAVYLCASSLEPTSGWSTDTQYFGPGTRLTVL.

The V call is TRBV27, the J call TRBJ2-1, with 8 bases aligning to TRBD2. Per germline, CDR1 MNHEY and CDR2 SMNVEV (reference sequence). The CDR3 covers 13 residues. Trimming took 6 bases from V and 7 from J; bases not matched to a gene: 5. The CDR3 reads CASRTSEGNEQFF. Here the CDR3 DNA reads TGTGCCAGCAGGACTAGCGAAGGTAATGAGCAGTTCTTC.

The sample holds one count of this clonotype. The rearrangement links TRBV4-2 to TRBJ2-1; 8 bases fit TRBD2. The CDR3 consists of 15 residues. CDR1 LGHNA and CDR2 YNFKEQ come from the germline V gene. J gave up 7 bases and V 2 bases, and 7 bases lay outside the gene matches. CDR3 DNA sequence: TGTGCCAGCAGCCAAAGCTATAGCGGGGTAAATGAGCAGTTCTTC. Translating it yields CASSQSYSGVNEQFF.

J is TRBJ2-3 and V is TRBV27, with 9 nucleotides matching TRBD2. Germline CDR1 reads MNHEY; CDR2 reads SMNVEV (reference sequence). The V and J ends lost 8 bases and 2 bases, in that order; junction bases with no gene match: 11. The CDR3 is 16 residues long. The CDR3 DNA reads as TGTGCCAGCTGGACCCGCCTAGCGGGGCACACAGATACGCAGTATTTT. This gives the protein CASWTRLAGHTDTQYF.

The rearrangement links TRBV20-1 to TRBJ2-7, with 8 bases aligning to TRBD2. The CDR3 has 14 amino acids. J gave up 2 bases and V 3 bases, and 6 bases lay outside the gene matches. Germline V gene data show CDR1 as DFQATT and CDR2 as SNEGSKA (reference sequence). The DNA for the CDR3 is TGCAGTGCTAGGGTCAGCGGGGGTGCCTACGAGCAGTACTTC. Its protein is CSARVSGGAYEQYF.

V usage is TRBV12-3 or TRBV12-4 and J usage is TRBJ2-5; 11 bases are a match to TRBD2. The CDR3 spans 16 residues. Trimming cost V 3 bases and J 9 bases; bases outside gene matches: 12. CDR3 sequence (DNA): TGTGCCAGCAGTTTTCTAGCGGGAGGCCCCCGAGGGGCCCAGTACTTC. It specifies CASSFLAGGPRGAQYF.

The CDR3 DNA follows: TGCAGTGCTCCTCGGGACAGCTCTGGGACCCAGTACTTC. Its protein product is CSAPRDSSGTQYF. The chain combines TRBV20-1 with TRBJ2-5, with 7 nucleotides matching TRBD1. V shed 5 bases and J 7 bases; nucleotides not matched to a gene: 10. CDR1 and CDR2 (germline): DFQATT, SNEGSKA (reference sequence). The CDR3 length is 13 residues.

The chain has TRBV9 and TRBJ1-2; D not resolved. Germline lookup yields CDR1 SGDLS and CDR2 YYNGEE. The CDR3 has 15 amino acids. V lost 6 bases to trimming and J lost 0 bases, with 15 bases between them. CDR3 region: CASNLRAASNYGYTF. Here the CDR3 DNA reads TGTGCCAGCAACTTGAGGGCAGCATCTAACTATGGCTACACCTTC.

V is TRBV18 and J is TRBJ2-2, with 13 positions matching TRBD2. Germline assignment: CDR1 KGHSH and CDR2 LQKENI. The CDR3 runs 17 residues. Trimming at V came to 3 bases and at J to 5 bases, leaving 6 bases not matched to a gene. CDR3: CASSPRTSGSQTGELFF. CDR3 nucleotide sequence: TGTGCCAGCTCACCGCGGACTAGCGGGAGTCAAACCGGGGAGCTGTTTTTT.

The chain carries TRBV29-1 and TRBJ2-7, with TRBD1 as a possible D gene (6 bases). V gave up 6 bases and J gave up 6 bases, with 18 bases separating them. Per germline, CDR1 SQVTM and CDR2 ANQGSEA. The CDR3 is 13 residues long. The CDR3 here is CSVVTTRGSEQYF. Here the CDR3 DNA reads TGCAGCGTCGTTACTACGAGGGGGTCCGAGCAGTACTTC.

Details on this clonotype: An end of the junction does not agree with germline; a read error may underlie this. The chain links TRBV28 to TRBJ1-4, with D unresolved. This CDR3 is 15 amino acids long. Per the germline V gene, CDR1 is MDHEN and CDR2 is SYDVKM. In nucleotides, the CDR3 is TGTGCCAGCAGCTTATACGGACGGTCGAATGAAAAACTGTTTTTT. Its translation: CASSLYGRSNEKLFF.

The V and J genes are TRBV3-1 and TRBJ1-5; D unclear. CDR1 and CDR2 from the germline V gene are LGHDT and YNNKEL (reference sequence). V lost 0 bases, J lost 6 bases, and 6 bases lay in between. The CDR3 runs to 13 residues. As DNA, the CDR3 is TGTGCCAGCAGCCAAGATGAGGTTCAGCCCCAGCATTTT. This sequence encodes CASSQDEVQPQHF. Full variable domain (outside the CDR3, taken from reference TRBV3-1 and TRBJ1-5): DTAVSQTPKYLVTQMGNDKSIKCEQNLGHDTMYWYKQDSKKFLKIMFSYNNKELIINETVPNRFSPKSPDKAHLNLHINSLELGDSAVYFCASSQDEVQPQHFGDGTRLSIL.

V gene TRBV29-1 combines with J gene TRBJ1-2; no firm D call. V shed 7 bases and J shed 3 bases, with 9 bases lying between them. The CDR3 runs to 11 residues. The germline CDR1 and CDR2 sequences are SQVTM and ANQGSEA. CDR3 residues: CSAGEDYGYTF. The CDR3 bases are TGCAGCGCCGGGGAGGACTATGGCTACACCTTC.

V is TRBV20-1 and J is TRBJ1-5; 7 bases match TRBD1. Germline lookup yields CDR1 DFQATT and CDR2 SNEGSKA (reference sequence). This CDR3 region has 13 residues. The J segment lost 6 bases and the V segment lost 0 bases, leaving 2 bases of the junction unmatched. The CDR3: CSAREQGSQPQHF. In DNA form, the CDR3 reads TGCAGTGCTAGAGAACAGGGGAGTCAGCCCCAGCATTTT.

V gene TRBV29-1 combines with J gene TRBJ2-7; the match to TRBD2 covers 8 bases. V dropped 4 bases and J dropped 4; count of bases not matched to a gene: 12. The CDR3 totals 15 residues. CDR1 is SQVTM, CDR2 ANQGSEA, per germline. The chain's CDR3 is CSVAGPTSGSYEQYF. DNA of the CDR3: TGCAGCGTTGCCGGGCCCACTAGCGGTAGTTACGAGCAGTACTTC.